These 23 T cell receptor beta chains came from one sample sequenced in a study of blood T cell repertoires in COVID-19. Profiling relied on immunoSEQ multiplex PCR, and the TCRdb table lists in-frame clones only, not all of them. The sample gives hundreds of thousands of clones, about 87% of which show up once; about 1.3% is in the top ten. The sample taken for sequencing was PBMCs or T cells enriched from blood (not recorded which). All receptors come from a man aged 25 to 40 who had recovered from COVID-19.

The CDR3: CASSLNVGVPTEAFF. The CDR3, as DNA: TGTGCCAGCAGCCTTAATGTCGGGGTGCCCACTGAAGCTTTCTTT. This sequence joins TRBV13 and TRBJ1-1; D is ambiguous. In germline, CDR1 is PRHDT, CDR2 FYEKMQ (reference sequence). The CDR3 spans 15 residues. Trimming took 5 bases from V and 4 from J, leaving 17 bases between them.

The chain employs TRBV7-2 and TRBJ1-5; TRBD1 is a possible D gene (5 bases). Germline lookup yields CDR1 SGHTA and CDR2 FQGNSA. V dropped 2 bases and J dropped 7 bases, with 12 bases sitting between them. The CDR3 is made up of 14 amino acids. The CDR3 spells CASSLLTGYQPQHF. In DNA form, the CDR3 reads TGTGCCAGCAGCTTATTAACAGGTTACCAGCCCCAGCATTTT.

The gene calls are TRBV7-9 and TRBJ2-5; 13 bases are shared with TRBD2. The CDR3 loop spans 15 amino acids. Trimming removed 5 bases from V and 5 bases from J; junction bases left unmatched: 5. Per the germline V gene, CDR1 is SEHNR and CDR2 is FQNEAQ (reference sequence). CDR3 in amino acids: CASSLRGLAGETQYF. In nucleotides, the CDR3 is TGTGCCAGCAGCCTTAGGGGACTAGCGGGGGAGACCCAGTACTTC.

A few counts support this clone. The chain joins TRBV9 to TRBJ1-6; the match to TRBD1 covers 8 bases. This CDR3 comprises 16 residues. Trimming cost V 4 bases and J 1 base; bases outside gene matches: 4. CDR1 is SGDLS, CDR2 YYNGEE, per germline. CDR3: CASSPDRGSYNSPLHF. As DNA, the CDR3 is TGTGCCAGCAGCCCCGACAGGGGTTCCTATAATTCACCCCTCCACTTT.

The V and J genes are TRBV4-3 and TRBJ2-1; D is unresolved. Trimming cost V 0 bases and J 3 bases, with 12 bases left between them. This CDR3 comprises 16 residues. Germline V lookup: CDR1 LGHNA, CDR2 YSLEER. As DNA, the CDR3 is TGCGCCAGCAGCCAAGATCAAGCGAGTGTCTACAATGAGCAGTTCTTC. Its protein product is CASSQDQASVYNEQFF.

This chain uses TRBV10-3 with TRBJ1-5; D might be TRBD1 (5 bases). CDR1 ENHRY and CDR2 SYGVKD come from the germline V gene. V was shortened by 6 bases and J by 6 bases, with 24 bases between the two germline ends. The length of the CDR3 is 17 residues. In DNA form, the CDR3 reads TGTGCCATCAGACCTAGTAACACCGGGGGGGAATCTCAGCCCCAGCATTTT. It encodes CAIRPSNTGGESQPQHF.

The chain carries TRBV5-4 and TRBJ2-1, with 9 bases identical to TRBD1. Looked up from germline, CDR1 is SGHNT and CDR2 is YYREEE (reference sequence). The CDR3 has 15 amino acids. The ends lost 3 bases at V and 9 bases at J; junction bases unmatched: 10. CDR3 protein: CASSWDRVGFGEQFF. The CDR3 nucleotides read TGTGCCAGCAGCTGGGACAGGGTAGGTTTCGGTGAGCAGTTCTTC.

The chain recombines TRBV14 with TRBJ2-5, with D possibly TRBD1 on 5 matching bases. This CDR3 is built from 16 residues. CDR1 and CDR2 from the germline V gene are SGHDN and FVKESK. V was shortened by 1 base and J by 4 bases, with 16 bases between the two germline ends. The chain's CDR3 is CASSQGQPTPRETQYF. The DNA for the CDR3 is TGTGCCAGCAGCCAAGGACAGCCGACACCGAGAGAGACCCAGTACTTC.

This chain connects TRBV3-1 (or the pseudogene TRBV3-2) to TRBJ1-4, with D uncertain. Germline-derived CDR1 and CDR2 are LGHDT and YNNKEL (reference sequence). CDR3 length: 17 residues. The V gene lost 0 bases and the J gene lost 7 bases, with 18 bases spanning the gap. The CDR3 protein is CASSQETMWGRGEKLFF. The CDR3 coding sequence is TGTGCCAGCAGCCAAGAGACCATGTGGGGTCGGGGTGAAAAACTGTTTTTT.

This clone appeared once. The chain carries TRBV24-1 and TRBJ2-5; tentatively, D is TRBD2 (8 bases). Germline CDR1 is KGHDR and CDR2 is SFDVKD. Trimming cost V 6 bases and J 2 bases, with 18 bases left between them. The CDR3 is 16 residues long. In DNA, the CDR3 is TGTGCCACCAGTACGGGAGGGGGCCTCTTACAAGAGACCCAGTACTTC. Translated, it gives CATSTGGGLLQETQYF.

The V call is TRBV9, the J call TRBJ2-7; D not resolved. This CDR3 comprises 15 residues. V dropped 1 base and J dropped 2 bases, with 13 bases sitting between them. Germline CDR1 SGDLS, CDR2 YYNGEE. The CDR3 is CASSVSPVEAYEQYF. The CDR3 nucleotides read TGTGCCAGCAGCGTAAGTCCGGTTGAGGCCTACGAGCAGTACTTC.

The chain employs TRBV5-5 and TRBJ1-1, with TRBD1 matching 11 bases. CDR1 is SGHKS and CDR2 is YYEKEE in the germline V gene (reference sequence). The CDR3 length is 14 residues. V shed 2 bases, J shed 5 bases, and the junction held 2 bases outside the gene matches. As DNA, the CDR3 is TGTGCCAGCAGCTTCCGGGACAGGGGGACTGAAGCTTTCTTT. It codes for CASSFRDRGTEAFF.

The rearrangement uses TRBV4-1 and TRBJ1-1; possible D gene TRBD1, 6 bases. The V gene's germline CDR1 is MGHRA and CDR2 YSYEKL. Between the trimmed V and J ends, which lost 1 base and 6 bases, there was a span of 9 bases. The CDR3 has 13 residues. The CDR3 DNA is TGCGCCAGCAGCCAAGGGACAGAAGCTGAAGCTTTCTTT. Residues: CASSQGTEAEAFF.

The chain recombines TRBV6-5 with TRBJ1-6; no firm D call. Germline CDR1 reads MNHEY; CDR2 reads SVGAGI. CDR3 length equals 15 residues. The V end was cut by 0 bases, the J end by 7 bases, with 10 bases between. The CDR3 sequence is CASSYSTQANSPLHF. The CDR3 nucleotides are TGTGCCAGCAGTTACTCGACCCAGGCAAATTCACCCCTCCACTTT.

This clone was observed a single time. The chain combines TRBV27 with TRBJ1-1, with TRBD1 identical over 8 bases. CDR3 length: 15 residues. The J segment lost 4 bases and the V segment lost 5 bases, leaving 9 bases of the junction unmatched. Germline V gene lookup returns CDR1 MNHEY and CDR2 SMNVEV (reference sequence). This CDR3 reads CASSEQGGLSTEAFF. In nucleotides, the CDR3 is TGTGCCAGCAGTGAACAGGGGGGATTAAGCACTGAAGCTTTCTTT.

V gene TRBV12-3 or TRBV12-4 combines with J gene TRBJ2-5; tentatively, D is TRBD2 (5 bases). This CDR3 spans 12 amino acids. V was shortened by 3 bases and J by 7 bases, with 9 bases between the two germline ends. The CDR3 DNA sequence: TGTGCCAGCAGTTTGGAGGAAGTGACCCAGTACTTC. The encoded protein is CASSLEEVTQYF.

The rearrangement uses TRBV20-1 and TRBJ2-3, with 9 bases fitting TRBD2. The trim removed 3 bases at V and 5 bases at J, leaving 18 bases unmatched. Germline loops: CDR1 DFQATT, CDR2 SNEGSKA (reference sequence). This CDR3 has 18 residues. DNA for the CDR3: TGCAGTGCTAGTTGGAGCGGGGGGACCCCGATTAGTGAAGATACGCAGTATTTT. As protein: CSASWSGGTPISEDTQYF.

The rearrangement links TRBV30 to TRBJ2-1, with D perhaps matching TRBD1 (5 bases). Germline CDR1 reads GTSNPN; CDR2 reads SVGIG (reference sequence). V shed 2 bases and J shed 2 bases, with 10 bases lying between them. The CDR3 length is 14 residues. CDR3 protein: CAWSYKGTYNEQFF. In DNA, the CDR3 is TGTGCCTGGAGTTACAAGGGGACCTACAATGAGCAGTTCTTC.

J is TRBJ2-7 and V is TRBV28; 9 positions match TRBD1. V lost 2 bases, J lost 3 bases, and 2 bases stayed unmatched. The CDR3 loop spans 14 amino acids. Germline CDR1 is MDHEN and CDR2 is SYDVKM. CDR3 protein: CASSLTGGYYEQYF. CDR3 nucleotides: TGTGCCAGCAGTTTAACAGGGGGCTACTACGAGCAGTACTTC.

V gene TRBV4-3 combines with J gene TRBJ1-1; D is unclear. Between the trimmed V and J ends, which lost 6 bases and 1 base, there was a span of 12 bases. Germline-derived CDR1 and CDR2 are LGHNA and YSLEER. The CDR3 consists of 14 residues. CDR3 in amino acids: CASSQKEGNTEAFF. CDR3 DNA sequence: TGCGCCAGCAGTCAAAAGGAGGGGAACACTGAAGCTTTCTTT.

This clone was observed once. This rearrangement joins TRBV4-2 to TRBJ1-2; TRBD1 agrees at 7 bases. Germline loops: CDR1 LGHNA, CDR2 YNFKEQ. The V and J ends lost 0 bases and 6 bases, in that order; junction bases with no gene match: 10. CDR3 size: 16 residues. The CDR3 nucleotides read TGTGCCAGCAGCCAAGATCTTACCGACAGGGTCCATGGCTACACCTTC. Amino acid sequence: CASSQDLTDRVHGYTF.

The chain uses TRBV7-2 and TRBJ1-3, with 10 bases lining up with TRBD1. CDR1 SGHTA and CDR2 FQGNSA come from the germline V gene. The CDR3 is made up of 15 amino acids. The J segment lost 4 bases and the V segment lost 0 bases, leaving 0 bases of the junction unmatched. The CDR3: CASSLAGQGGNTIYF. The CDR3 DNA reads TGTGCCAGCAGCTTAGCGGGACAGGGGGGAAACACCATATATTTT.

This clone was recorded only once. The DNA for the CDR3 is TGTGCCAGCAGCTTGGGGCTAGCGGGAGGTTTTCGGACCGGGGAGCTGTTTTTT. This translates into CASSLGLAGGFRTGELFF. This rearrangement joins TRBV13 to TRBJ2-2, with TRBD2 matching 11 bases. The CDR3 extends over 18 amino acids. Trimming removed 3 bases from V and 5 bases from J; junction bases left unmatched: 11. Per germline, CDR1 PRHDT and CDR2 FYEKMQ (reference sequence). Together with reference TRBV13 and TRBJ2-2, the CDR3 gives the full variable domain: AAGVIQSPRHLIKEKRETATLKCYPIPRHDTVYWYQQGPGQDPQFLISFYEKMQSDKGSIPDRFSAQQFSDYHSELNMSSLELGDSALYFCASSLGLAGGFRTGELFFGEGSRLTVL.